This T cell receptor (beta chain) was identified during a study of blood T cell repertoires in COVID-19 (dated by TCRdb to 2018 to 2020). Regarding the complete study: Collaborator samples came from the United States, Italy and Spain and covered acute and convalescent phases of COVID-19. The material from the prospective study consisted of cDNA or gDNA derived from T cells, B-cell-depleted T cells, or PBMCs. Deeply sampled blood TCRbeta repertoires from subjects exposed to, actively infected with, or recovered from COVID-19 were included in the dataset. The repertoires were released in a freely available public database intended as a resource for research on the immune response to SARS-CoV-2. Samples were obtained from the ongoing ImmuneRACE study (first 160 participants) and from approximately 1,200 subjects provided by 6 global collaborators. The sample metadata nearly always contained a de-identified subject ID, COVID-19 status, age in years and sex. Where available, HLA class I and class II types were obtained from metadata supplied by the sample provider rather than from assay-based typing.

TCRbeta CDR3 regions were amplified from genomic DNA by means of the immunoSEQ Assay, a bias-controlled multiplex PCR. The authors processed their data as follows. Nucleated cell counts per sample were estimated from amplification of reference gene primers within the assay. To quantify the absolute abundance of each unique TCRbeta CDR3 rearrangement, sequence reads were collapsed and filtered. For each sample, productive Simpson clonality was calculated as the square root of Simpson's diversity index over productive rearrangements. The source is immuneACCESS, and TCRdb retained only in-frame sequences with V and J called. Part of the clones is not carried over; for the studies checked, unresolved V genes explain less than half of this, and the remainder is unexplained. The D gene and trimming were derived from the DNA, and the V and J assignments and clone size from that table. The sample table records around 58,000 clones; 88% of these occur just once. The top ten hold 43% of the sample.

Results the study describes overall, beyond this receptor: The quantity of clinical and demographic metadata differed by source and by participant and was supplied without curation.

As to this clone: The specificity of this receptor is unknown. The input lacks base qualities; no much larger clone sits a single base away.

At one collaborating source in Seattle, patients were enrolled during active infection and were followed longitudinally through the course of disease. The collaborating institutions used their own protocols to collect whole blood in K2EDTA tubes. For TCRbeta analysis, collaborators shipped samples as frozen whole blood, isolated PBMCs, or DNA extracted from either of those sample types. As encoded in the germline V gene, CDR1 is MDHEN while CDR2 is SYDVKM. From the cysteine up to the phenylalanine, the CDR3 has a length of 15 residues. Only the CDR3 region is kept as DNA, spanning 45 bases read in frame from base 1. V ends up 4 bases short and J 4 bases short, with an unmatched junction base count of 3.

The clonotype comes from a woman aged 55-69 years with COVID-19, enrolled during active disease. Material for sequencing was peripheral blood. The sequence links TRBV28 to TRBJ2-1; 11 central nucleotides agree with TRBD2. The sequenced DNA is TGTGCCAGCAGTTCGGGGACTAGCGGATACAATGAGCAGTTCTTC. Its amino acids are CASSSGTSGYNEQFF.